This TCR beta chain stems from a study of post-analysis software for immune sequencing data. CDR1 and CDR2 from the germline V gene are MRHNA and SNTAGT. V was clipped by 6 bases and J by 0 bases, with 7 bases between them. The CDR3 is 13 residues long. Study results and caveats: Samples sharing a preparation batch grouped tightly together when assessed by F measure. With TRBV5-6, TRBV5-1 and TRBV20-1 included, about five TRBV segments were more frequent in patients than in controls. Multiple sclerosis patients had significantly lower normalized Chao1 diversity than controls.

This clonotype came up a few times. No antigen is known for it. The library was made from cDNA and included unique molecular identifiers. TCRdb fed the PCR reads into MiXCR, producing one record per CDR3 protein. This sample yields around 710,000 distinct CDR3 sequences, of which roughly 46% are seen a single time; roughly 4.9% belongs to the top ten. The clonotype originates from a girl aged 10-17 years with multiple sclerosis. This chain links TRBV6-4 with TRBJ2-3; D remains unclear. Sequenced: blood. The CDR3 here is CASSTESTDTQYF. CDR3 DNA: TGTGCCAGCAGCACAGAGAGCACAGATACGCAGTATTTT.